Described below is a single T cell receptor beta chain sequence and its context. The specificity of this receptor is unknown. Base qualities are not at hand, and no much larger clone is one base apart. The CDR3 runs 14 residues from the cysteine to the phenylalanine. The CDR3 DNA has 42 bases and is translated from base 1. CDR1 is given as MNHNS and CDR2 as SASEGT, both from the germline V gene. After removal of 10 bases from V and 3 bases from J, the junction retains 8 bases not matched to a gene. These data belong to a study of graft-versus-host responses after intestinal transplantation (dated by TCRdb to the early 2020s). The study in broad terms: Recipients received multivisceral, liver-intestinal, or isolated intestinal transplants. Samples from a few later patients were sequenced in-house on an Illumina MiSeq with MiXCR processing rather than by the commercial service. The cohort enrolled about two dozen intestinal transplant recipients including one retransplant, and a few patients lacking pretransplant specimens were excluded. Every recipient was given anti-thymocyte globulin induction, then maintenance tacrolimus and steroids for about 3 years. Bulk TCR-beta CDR3 sequencing was used to track graft-versus-host and host-versus-graft alloreactive T cell clones in the graft, circulation and bone marrow after intestinal transplantation. To identify alloreactive clones, pre-transplant mixed lymphocyte reaction products were sequenced and then compared with unstimulated pre-transplant donor and recipient T cells. Donor T cell macrochimerism was defined as a peak of at least 4% donor T cells among recipient peripheral blood mononuclear cells. The full study reports these points: GvH clones turned up in recipient bone marrow, with some appearing earlier in ileal mucosa or blood, a pattern consistent with an intestinal mucosal origin. Patients with donor T cell macrochimerism had high GvH to HvG T cell clonal ratios in their allografts. Early after transplant, peak levels of circulating GvH clones were associated with declines in HvG clones. The relatively low number and heterogeneity of intestinal transplant patients limited the conclusions.

Blood samples were collected up to 4 times in the first month after transplant and then at least monthly when available. Library creation used the immunoSEQ multiplex PCR assay. For most patients, high-throughput TCR-beta CDR3 sequencing of genomic DNA was performed by Adaptive Biotechnologies. Turning to the authors' computational methods: TCR sequencing data were retrieved from Adaptive's ImmunoSEQ software for some 19 patients, whereas three other patients were processed with MiXCR and VDJtools. CDR3 nucleotide sequences shared between donor and recipient were removed because the origin of such sequences could not be assigned. To count as alloreactive, a clone needed at least 2-fold expansion over unstimulated cells and a minimum CFSE-low frequency of 0.002% (template counts) or 0.001% (read counts). A clone was considered mappable if detected in the sequenced pre-transplant spleen, lymph node, or MLR CFSE-low populations of the donor or recipient. Cumulative frequency of alloreactive clones was calculated as a percentage of all sequences weighted by copy number. TCRdb obtained this table from immuneACCESS and retained in-frame rearrangements with V and J assigned. These tables miss some clones; where compared with another copy, unresolved V genes account for less than half of the shortfall, and the remainder is unexplained. D and trimming come from the DNA, and the V and J calls and clone size come from that table. The sample profile shows around 96,000 clones; 80% to 95% of them were found once. The ten biggest clones cover 15% to 20% of the sample.

The clonotype comes from a human patient who received an intestinal transplant, so some T cells may come from the graft donor. The sequencing used PBMCs, collected just under 460 days after intestinal transplant. This chain is built from TRBV6-1 and TRBJ1-2, with 10 bases matching TRBD1. The CDR3 loop reads CATLRQGAHYGYTF. The DNA sequence follows: TGTGCCACTCTCCGACAGGGGGCCCACTATGGCTACACCTTC.